One and the same sample provided the 26 T cell receptor beta chains below, sequenced in a study of technical replicates of blood from several donors. Sequencing was performed with immunoSEQ multiplex PCR; in TCRdb, only in-frame clones are kept and a portion is missing. The sample yields tens of thousands of clones, 88% seen once. Sequencing was performed on PBMCs. These receptors came from a human donor in good health. Some clones in this sample may be carry-over from other donors' samples.

The J gene is TRBJ2-3, the V gene TRBV2, with D uncertain. CDR1 and CDR2 (germline): SNHLY, FYNNEI. The CDR3 spans 12 residues. The ends were cut back, 6 bases at V and 8 bases at J, with 12 bases in the middle. The CDR3 spells CASSAPRSTQYF. CDR3 coding DNA: TGTGCCAGCAGCGCCCCTAGAAGTACGCAGTATTTT. Full variable domain (remainder filled in from reference TRBV2 and TRBJ2-3): EPEVTQTPSHQVTQMGQEVILRCVPISNHLYFYWYRQILGQKVEFLVSFYNNEISEKSEIFDDQFSVERPDGSNFTLKIRSTKLEDSAMYFCASSAPRSTQYFGPGTRLTVL.

The genes are TRBV9 and TRBJ2-3; D unresolved. Per the germline V gene, CDR1 is SGDLS and CDR2 is YYNGEE. There are 17 residues in the CDR3. With 0 bases removed from V and 3 bases from J, the gap between germline ends came to 17 bases. Here the CDR3 reads CASSVEISLGSTDTQYF. Written as DNA, the CDR3 is TGTGCCAGCAGCGTAGAAATTTCTTTGGGCTCGACAGATACGCAGTATTTT.

The rearrangement uses TRBV7-2 and TRBJ1-2, with TRBD1 identical over 7 bases. Unmatched junction bases numbered 6, after V lost 5 bases and J lost 3 bases. In germline, CDR1 is SGHTA, CDR2 FQGNSA. This CDR3 comprises 14 residues. The CDR3 DNA is TGTGCCAGCAGCCCTGACAGGGACCACTATGGCTACACCTTC. As protein: CASSPDRDHYGYTF.

This chain uses TRBV4-3 with TRBJ2-1; 8 bases line up with TRBD1. The germline CDR1 and CDR2 sequences are LGHNA and YSLEER. The J segment lost 3 bases and the V segment lost 0 bases, leaving 4 bases of the junction unmatched. This CDR3 has 16 amino acids. CDR3 amino acids: CASSQDQGAGYNEQFF. For the CDR3, the DNA is TGCGCCAGCAGCCAAGATCAGGGGGCTGGCTACAATGAGCAGTTCTTC.

This chain links TRBV18 with TRBJ2-7; D may be TRBD1 (6 bases). The CDR3 totals 13 residues. From germline, CDR1 is KGHSH and CDR2 LQKENI. The V gene lost 3 bases and the J gene lost 4 bases, with 10 bases spanning the gap. This CDR3 reads CASSPPGVYEQYF. CDR3 coding DNA: TGTGCCAGCTCACCTCCAGGGGTGTACGAGCAGTACTTC.

The rearrangement joins TRBV7-3 to TRBJ2-1, with 15 bases that match TRBD2. Germline V lookup: CDR1 SGHTA, CDR2 FQGTGA. J was trimmed by 8 bases and V by 4 bases; bases with no gene match: 6. The CDR3 totals 16 residues. The CDR3 DNA sequence: TGTGCCAGCAGCTCCCCCGGGACTAGCGGGAGGTATGAGCAGTTCTTC. As protein: CASSSPGTSGRYEQFF.

The rearrangement links TRBV13 to TRBJ1-2; unclear D gene. The CDR3 totals 14 residues. CDR1 and CDR2 from the germline V gene are PRHDT and FYEKMQ (reference sequence). Deletions cut 0 bases from V and 4 bases from J, with 9 bases between. CDR3 nucleotide sequence: TGTGCCAGCAGCTTAGGCCGGTTGAGCTATGGCTACACCTTC. This codes for CASSLGRLSYGYTF.

V and J are TRBV7-2 and TRBJ2-1; D unresolved. V was cut by 0 bases and J by 5 bases, with 5 bases left in between. CDR1 and CDR2 (germline): SGHTA, FQGNSA. CDR3 size: 13 residues. The DNA for the CDR3 is TGTGCCAGCAGCTTAGCGCGAGACAATGAGCAGTTCTTC. It codes for CASSLARDNEQFF.

The chain couples TRBV6-5 to TRBJ1-6; TRBD1 matches 7 bases. CDR1 and CDR2 (germline): MNHEY, SVGAGI. The junction had 3 bases not matched to a gene; V was cut back by 4 bases and J by 0 bases. This CDR3 is built from 16 residues. The CDR3 loop reads CASSLDRSSYNSPLHF. The CDR3 DNA sequence: TGTGCCAGCAGTTTGGACAGGAGCTCCTATAATTCACCCCTCCACTTT.

This chain connects TRBV7-3 to TRBJ2-7; D is undetermined. CDR1 and CDR2 from the germline V gene are SGHTA and FQGTGA. This CDR3 comprises 14 residues. V lost 2 bases to trimming and J lost 2 bases, with 10 bases between them. The DNA of the CDR3 is TGTGCCAGCAGCTTAGGTGACGGAGCCTACGAGCAGTACTTC. Protein sequence: CASSLGDGAYEQYF.

The gene calls are TRBV2 and TRBJ1-2; 11 nucleotides agree with TRBD1. Germline V gene data show CDR1 as SNHLY and CDR2 as FYNNEI. The CDR3 spans 14 residues. J gave up 13 bases and V 4 bases, and 11 bases lay outside the gene matches. DNA of the CDR3: TGTGCCAGCAGTGTACGCCGGGACAGGGGGGCCGGCACCTTC. Translated: CASSVRRDRGAGTF.

The chain recombines TRBV7-8 with TRBJ2-5, with 8 bases fitting TRBD2. In germline, CDR1 is SGHVS, CDR2 FQNEAQ. The CDR3 totals 16 residues. The ends lost 5 bases at V and 4 bases at J; junction bases unmatched: 12. The CDR3 region is CASSELTGGDGETQYF. Written as DNA, the CDR3 is TGTGCCAGCAGCGAACTAACGGGGGGGGATGGAGAGACCCAGTACTTC.

The chain combines TRBV2 with TRBJ1-3; tentative D call: TRBD1 (5 bases). The CDR3 covers 15 residues. With 5 bases removed from V and 0 bases from J, the gap between germline ends came to 11 bases. Looked up from germline, CDR1 is SNHLY and CDR2 is FYNNEI. CDR3 DNA: TGTGCCAGCAGTTCTCAGGGAAACTCTGGAAACACCATATATTTT. Translation: CASSSQGNSGNTIYF.

The chain employs TRBV5-1 and TRBJ2-1; 10 bases line up with TRBD2. V was clipped by 4 bases and J by 7 bases; unmatched bases: 11. Germline CDR1 SGHRS, CDR2 YFSETQ. This CDR3 has 16 residues. The CDR3 nucleotides read TGCGCCAGCAGCCCCTGGACTAGCGGTGACGCTAATGAGCAGTTCTTC. Its protein product is CASSPWTSGDANEQFF.

The V call is TRBV27, the J call TRBJ2-3; a weak D match, TRBD1 (6 bases). Trimming pared 3 bases from V and 6 bases from J, leaving 19 bases between. The CDR3 extends over 16 amino acids. The germline V gene has CDR1 MNHEY and CDR2 SMNVEV (reference sequence). The CDR3 DNA sequence: TGTGCCAGCAGTTTTGGGGGCGGCGCTAGCTACGATACGCAGTATTTT. Translating gives CASSFGGGASYDTQYF.

The V and J genes are TRBV10-3 and TRBJ1-6; 8 nucleotides match TRBD1. This CDR3 has 15 amino acids. Germline trimming cut 5 bases from V and 9 bases from J; bases unmatched to any gene: 9. CDR1 and CDR2 (germline): ENHRY, SYGVKD. The CDR3 nucleotides are TGTGCCATCAGTTCCACCGGGACAGGCGGTTCACCCCTCCACTTT. Amino acid sequence: CAISSTGTGGSPLHF.

The chain couples TRBV28 to TRBJ1-5; a weak D match, TRBD1 (6 bases). Trimming cost V 7 bases and J 2 bases, with 15 bases left between them. The CDR3 totals 15 residues. Looked up from germline, CDR1 is MDHEN and CDR2 is SYDVKM. The CDR3 loop is CASTTDSLGNQPQHF. As DNA, the CDR3 is TGTGCCAGCACCACGGACAGTTTGGGCAATCAGCCCCAGCATTTT. Combining the CDR3 with reference TRBV28 and TRBJ1-5 gives the whole variable domain DVKVTQSSRYLVKRTGEKVFLECVQDMDHENMFWYRQDPGLGLRLIYFSYDVKMKEKGDIPEGYSVSREKKERFSLILESASTNQTSMYLCASTTDSLGNQPQHFGDGTRLSIL.

The rearrangement links TRBV19 to TRBJ1-4; maybe TRBD1 (5 bases). Trimming stripped 9 bases from V and 0 bases from J, with 14 bases between. Looked up from germline, CDR1 is LNHDA and CDR2 is SQIVND (reference sequence). CDR3 length: 15 residues. The CDR3 nucleotides read TGTGCCAGCACCACAGGTGATGCAACTAATGAAAAACTGTTTTTT. As protein: CASTTGDATNEKLFF. Using reference TRBV19 and TRBJ1-4 for the parts outside the CDR3, the full variable domain is DGGITQSPKYLFRKEGQNVTLSCEQNLNHDAMYWYRQDPGQGLRLIYYSQIVNDFQKGDIAEGYSVSREKKESFPLTVTSAQKNPTAFYLCASTTGDATNEKLFFGSGTQLSVL.

The chain employs TRBV19 and TRBJ2-2, with TRBD1 as a possible D gene (6 bases). The CDR3 is 13 residues long. V was trimmed by 7 bases and J by 9 bases, leaving 15 bases between them. Germline V CDR1 and CDR2: LNHDA, SQIVND (reference sequence). CDR3 DNA: TGTGCCAGTAAAAACAGGGAACGCCGGGAGCTGTTTTTT. Its protein is CASKNRERRELFF.

V usage is TRBV4-3 and J usage is TRBJ2-7, with D possibly TRBD1 on 6 matching bases. V gave up 4 bases and J gave up 6 bases, with 13 bases separating them. The V gene's germline CDR1 is LGHNA and CDR2 YSLEER. The CDR3 sequence is 13 residues long. CDR3 in amino acids: CASSPQGFGEQYF. The DNA of the CDR3 is TGCGCCAGCAGCCCACAGGGATTCGGCGAGCAGTACTTC.

J is TRBJ2-5 and V is TRBV5-1; 11 bases are a match to TRBD2. CDR3 length: 15 residues. The germline gives CDR1 SGHRS, CDR2 YFSETQ. V lost 4 bases and J lost 1; bases outside the gene matches: 3. CDR3 amino acids: CASSPGLAAQETQYF. The CDR3 nucleotides are TGCGCCAGCAGCCCGGGACTAGCGGCCCAAGAGACCCAGTACTTC.

The chain uses TRBV18 and TRBJ1-1; TRBD1 is a possible D gene (5 bases). There are 16 residues in the CDR3. Germline V gene data show CDR1 as KGHSH and CDR2 as LQKENI. V gave up 3 bases and J gave up 6 bases, with 20 bases separating them. The CDR3 reads CASSPDQIKTVPEAFF. The CDR3, as DNA: TGTGCCAGCTCACCGGACCAAATAAAGACAGTCCCTGAAGCTTTCTTT.

V and J are TRBV4-1 and TRBJ2-5, with 8 bases fitting TRBD1. Germline trimming cut 0 bases from V and 5 bases from J; bases unmatched to any gene: 11. CDR1 is MGHRA, CDR2 YSYEKL, per germline. This CDR3 region has 17 residues. The CDR3 DNA reads as TGCGCCAGCAGCCAAGAAAGGGCAGGGGGCGCGTCTGAGACCCAGTACTTC. Translation: CASSQERAGGASETQYF.

The CDR3 sequence: CASSYLPGQGADTQYF. CDR3 nucleotide sequence: TGTGCCAGCAGCTATCTACCGGGACAGGGGGCAGATACGCAGTATTTT. V is TRBV7-8 and J is TRBJ2-3; the match to TRBD1 covers 11 bases. V was clipped by 4 bases and J by 4 bases; unmatched bases: 7. CDR3 size: 16 residues. The V gene's germline CDR1 is SGHVS and CDR2 FQNEAQ.

The chain carries TRBV9 and TRBJ2-7; D possibly corresponds to TRBD2 (5 bases). The CDR3 spans 12 residues. V was clipped by 4 bases and J by 6 bases, with 11 bases between them. The germline gives CDR1 SGDLS, CDR2 YYNGEE. The CDR3 loop is CASSITEGEQYF. CDR3 in DNA: TGTGCCAGCAGCATAACAGAGGGCGAGCAGTACTTC.

This rearrangement joins TRBV19 to TRBJ2-5; D perhaps matches TRBD2 (6 bases). The germline V gene encodes CDR1 LNHDA and CDR2 SQIVND (reference sequence). The CDR3 sequence is 22 residues long. V lost 6 bases and J lost 5, with 40 bases in between. The CDR3 DNA reads TGTGCCAGTAGGCCAGCCGGACCGCCGGCCGGAGAGCAGCAGGGAGGTCTGGAGACCCAGTACTTC. Protein: CASRPAGPPAGEQQGGLETQYF.